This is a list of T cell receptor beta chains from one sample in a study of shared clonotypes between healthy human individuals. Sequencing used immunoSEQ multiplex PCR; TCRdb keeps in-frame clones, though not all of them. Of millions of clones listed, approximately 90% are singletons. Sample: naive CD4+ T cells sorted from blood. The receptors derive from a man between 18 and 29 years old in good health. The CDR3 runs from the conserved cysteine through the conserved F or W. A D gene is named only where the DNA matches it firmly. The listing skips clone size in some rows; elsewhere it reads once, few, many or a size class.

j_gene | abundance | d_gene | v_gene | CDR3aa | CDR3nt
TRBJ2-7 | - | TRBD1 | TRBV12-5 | CASGLVSRGPYEQYF | TGTGCTAGTGGTTTGGTATCCAGGGGGCCGTATGAGCAGTACTTC
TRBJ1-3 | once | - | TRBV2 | CASSVTGDSGNTIYF | TGTGCCAGCAGTGTTACGGGAGACTCTGGAAACACCATATATTTT
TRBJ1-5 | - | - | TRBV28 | CASSLPGGQGSNQPQHF | TGTGCCAGCAGCCTCCCCGGGGGGCAGGGCAGCAATCAGCCCCAGCATTTT
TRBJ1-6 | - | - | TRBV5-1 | CASRMGGTNSPLHF | TGCGCCAGCAGAATGGGAGGGACCAATTCACCCCTCCACTTT
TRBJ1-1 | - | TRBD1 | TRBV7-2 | CASSLVGRGLAFF | TGTGCCAGCAGCTTAGTTGGCAGGGGGTTAGCTTTCTTT
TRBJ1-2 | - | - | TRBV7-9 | CASSLEGWGRDYGYTF | TGTGCCAGCAGCTTAGAGGGGTGGGGGAGAGACTATGGCTACACCTTC
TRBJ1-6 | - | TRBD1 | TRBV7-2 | CASSLGLGQYNSPLHF | TGTGCCAGCAGCTTAGGTCTGGGACAGTATAATTCACCCCTCCACTTT
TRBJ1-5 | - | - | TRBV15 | CATSFLLGTGNQPQHF | TGTGCCACCAGTTTCCTTTTGGGGACCGGCAATCAGCCCCAGCATTTT
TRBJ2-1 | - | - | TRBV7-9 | CASSLPGLHVYNEQFF | TGTGCCAGCAGTCTCCCGGGACTTCATGTCTACAATGAGCAGTTCTTC
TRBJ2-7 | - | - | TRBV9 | CASSVGWAPYEQYF | TGTGCCAGCAGCGTAGGGTGGGCTCCCTACGAGCAGTACTTC
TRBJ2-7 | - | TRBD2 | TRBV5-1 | CASSPGGGLRYEQYF | TGCGCCAGCAGCCCTGGGGGGGGACTGCGCTACGAGCAGTACTTC
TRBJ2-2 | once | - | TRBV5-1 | CASSLVLSGELFF | TGCGCCAGCAGCTTGGTTCTCTCCGGGGAGCTGTTTTTT
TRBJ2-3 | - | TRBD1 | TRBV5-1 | CASSLPGTGGTDTQYF | TGCGCCAGCAGCTTGCCCGGGACAGGGGGGACAGATACGCAGTATTTT
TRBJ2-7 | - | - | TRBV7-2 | CASRSDTNYEQYF | TGTGCCAGCCGTTCGGACACAAACTACGAGCAGTACTTC
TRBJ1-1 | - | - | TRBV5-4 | CASRPSGERAEAFF | TGTGCCAGCAGACCATCAGGGGAACGGGCTGAAGCTTTCTTT
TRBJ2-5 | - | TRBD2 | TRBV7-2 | CASSLFTGSGRPQETQYF | TGTGCCAGCAGCTTATTCACGGGTAGCGGGAGGCCCCAAGAGACCCAGTACTTC
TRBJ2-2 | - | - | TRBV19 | CASSLRVHTGELFF | TGTGCCAGTAGTCTTAGGGTTCACACCGGGGAGCTGTTTTTT
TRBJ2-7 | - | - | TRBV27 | CASSLTLANSYEQYF | TGTGCCAGCAGTCTGACCTTAGCAAACTCCTACGAGCAGTACTTC
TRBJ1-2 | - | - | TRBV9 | CASSPRSDIGYGYTF | TGTGCCAGCAGCCCCAGATCGGACATCGGCTATGGCTACACCTTC
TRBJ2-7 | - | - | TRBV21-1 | CASSNGLAGTYEQYF | TGTGCCAGCAGCAACGGACTAGCGGGAACCTACGAGCAGTACTTC
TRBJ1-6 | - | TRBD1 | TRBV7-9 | CASSKDRGSSSYNSPLHF | TGTGCCAGCAGCAAGGACAGGGGGTCGAGTTCCTATAATTCACCCCTCCACTTT
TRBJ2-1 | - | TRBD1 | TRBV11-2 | CASSLRQGRYNEQFF | TGTGCCAGCAGCCTACGACAGGGGCGGTACAATGAGCAGTTCTTC
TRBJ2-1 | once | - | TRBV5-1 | CASSLGDQHNEQFF | TGCGCCAGCAGCTTGGGGGACCAACACAATGAGCAGTTCTTC
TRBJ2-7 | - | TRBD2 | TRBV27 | CASSPRLAGLLEQYF | TGTGCCAGCAGTCCCCGGCTAGCGGGACTACTCGAGCAGTACTTC
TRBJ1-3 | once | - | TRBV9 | CASSLNPYQGDSGNTIYF | TGTGCCAGCTCCTTAAACCCGTACCAGGGAGACTCTGGAAACACCATATATTTT
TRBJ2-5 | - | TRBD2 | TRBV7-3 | CASSPHKRGGRWETQYF | TGTGCCAGCAGCCCCCATAAGCGGGGGGGCCGCTGGGAGACCCAGTACTTC
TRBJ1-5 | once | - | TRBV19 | CASSSSGSRASSNQPQHF | TGTGCCAGTAGCTCTTCCGGCTCGAGGGCCTCTAGCAATCAGCCCCAGCATTTT
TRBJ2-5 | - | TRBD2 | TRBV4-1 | CASSQDPGGGETQYF | TGCGCCAGCAGCCAAGACCCCGGCGGGGGAGAGACCCAGTACTTC
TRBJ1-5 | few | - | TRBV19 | CASSGAASNQPQHF | TGTGCCAGTAGTGGGGCAGCAAGCAATCAGCCCCAGCATTTT
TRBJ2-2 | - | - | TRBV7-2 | CASSPDIPGELFF | TGTGCCAGCAGCCCCGACATCCCGGGGGAGCTGTTTTTT
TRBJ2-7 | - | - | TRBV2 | CASRQGPLNYEQYF | TGTGCCAGCAGGCAGGGGCCCCTTAACTACGAGCAGTACTTC
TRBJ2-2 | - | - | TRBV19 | CASRDLPGTLNTGELFF | TGTGCCAGTAGAGATCTCCCCGGGACATTGAACACCGGGGAGCTGTTTTTT
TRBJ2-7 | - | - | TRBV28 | CASSLGSSYEQYF | TGTGCCAGCAGTTTAGGGTCTTCCTACGAGCAGTACTTC
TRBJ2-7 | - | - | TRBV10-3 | CASSRDFSSYEQYF | TGTGCCTCTTCCCGGGACTTCAGCTCCTACGAGCAGTACTTC
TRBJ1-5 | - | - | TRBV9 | CASSVGGVEGQPQHF | TGTGCCAGCAGCGTAGGGGGAGTCGAAGGACAGCCCCAGCATTTT
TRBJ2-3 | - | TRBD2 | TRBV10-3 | CAISESGTSGRSTDTQYF | TGTGCCATCAGTGAGTCGGGGACTAGCGGGAGAAGCACAGATACGCAGTATTTT
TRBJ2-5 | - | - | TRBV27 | CASSLSRGDHRGTQYF | TGTGCCAGCAGTTTATCGCGAGGGGATCACCGGGGGACCCAGTACTTC
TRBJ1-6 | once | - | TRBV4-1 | CASSQWEVRRSPLHF | TGCGCCAGCAGCCAATGGGAAGTCCGGCGCTCACCCCTCCACTTT
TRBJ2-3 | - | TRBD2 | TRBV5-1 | CASSSWDLAGPSTDTQYF | TGCGCCAGCAGCTCCTGGGATTTAGCGGGGCCTAGCACAGATACGCAGTATTTT
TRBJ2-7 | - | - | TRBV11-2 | CASSLTLLGQGPYEQYF | TGTGCCAGCAGCCTCACGCTCCTCGGGCAGGGTCCCTACGAGCAGTACTTC
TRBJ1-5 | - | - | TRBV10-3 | CAISATAGNQPQHF | TGTGCCATCAGCGCGACAGCCGGCAATCAGCCCCAGCATTTT
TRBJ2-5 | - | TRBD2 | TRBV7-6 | CASSSRPGRGFSQETQYF | TGTGCCAGCAGCTCCAGACCCGGGAGGGGTTTTAGCCAAGAGACCCAGTACTTC
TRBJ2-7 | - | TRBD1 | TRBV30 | CALQTPGTVYEQYF | TGTGCCTTACAAACCCCCGGGACAGTCTACGAGCAGTACTTC
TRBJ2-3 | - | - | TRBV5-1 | CASSLGDGFTQYF | TGCGCCAGCAGCTTGGGGGACGGGTTTACGCAGTATTTT
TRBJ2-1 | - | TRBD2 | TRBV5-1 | CASSPAGGSYNEQFF | TGCGCCAGCAGTCCCGCGGGGGGTTCCTACAATGAGCAGTTCTTC
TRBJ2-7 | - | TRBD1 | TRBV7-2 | CASSRTGGGSYEQYF | TGTGCCAGCAGCCGGACAGGGGGCGGCTCCTACGAGCAGTACTTC
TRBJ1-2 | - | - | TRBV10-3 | CAISERGNGYTF | TGTGCCATCAGTGAAAGAGGGAATGGCTACACCTTC
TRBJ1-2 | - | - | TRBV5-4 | CASSLVQGPGYGYTF | TGTGCCAGCAGCTTGGTACAAGGACCGGGCTATGGCTACACCTTC
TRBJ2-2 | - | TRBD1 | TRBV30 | CAWSSPWDRYTGELFF | TGTGCCTGGAGCTCCCCTTGGGACAGGTACACCGGGGAGCTGTTTTTT
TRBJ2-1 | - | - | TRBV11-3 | CASSLTGGPWGEQFF | TGTGCCAGCAGCTTAACGGGCGGGCCGTGGGGTGAGCAGTTCTTC
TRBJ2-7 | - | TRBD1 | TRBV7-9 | CASSYVLDRGLHEQYF | TGTGCCAGCAGCTACGTTTTGGACAGGGGGCTTCACGAGCAGTACTTC
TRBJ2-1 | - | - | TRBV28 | CASKELNNEQFF | TGTGCCAGCAAGGAATTGAACAATGAGCAGTTCTTC
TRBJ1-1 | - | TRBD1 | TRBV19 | CASRNRGNTEAFF | TGTGCCAGTAGAAACAGGGGGAACACTGAAGCTTTCTTT
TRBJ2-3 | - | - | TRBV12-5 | CASGLVPKDVGSTDTQYF | TGTGCTAGTGGTTTGGTACCGAAAGACGTAGGATCCACAGATACGCAGTATTTT
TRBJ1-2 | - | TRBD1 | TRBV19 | CATFFGTAYGYTF | TGTGCAACTTTCTTCGGGACAGCCTATGGCTACACCTTC
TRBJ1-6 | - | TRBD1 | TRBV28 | CASSAETGNNSPLHF | TGTGCCAGCAGTGCGGAGACAGGGAATAATTCACCCCTCCACTTT
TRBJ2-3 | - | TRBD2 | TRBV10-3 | CAISESRSGGGEDTQYF | TGTGCCATCAGTGAGTCGAGAAGCGGGGGGGGAGAAGATACGCAGTATTTT
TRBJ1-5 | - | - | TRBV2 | CASRLQGEGGNQPQHF | TGTGCCAGCAGACTACAGGGAGAAGGCGGCAATCAGCCCCAGCATTTT